What follows are 17 T cell receptor gamma chains derived from one specimen sequenced in a study of gamma delta lymphoproliferative disorders and STAT genes. The receptor sequences were amplified from genomic DNA of peripheral blood mononuclear cells. TCRdb repeated clone calling on the multiplex PCR reads with CATT. The table lists 4,000 to 4,500 gamma-chain clones, roughly 7% of them singletons. Sequences were obtained from blood. The receptor set was obtained from a human donor in good health.

Judged by abundance, this clone is medium-sized. The chain is built from TRGV10 and TRGJ1 or TRGJ2. No J gene was available from TCRdb, and it was assigned here by a germline match of the DNA. TRGV10 counts as an open reading frame of uncertain function. This CDR3 is built from 11 residues. Trimming took 8 bases from V and 11 from J; bases not matched to a gene: 10. CDR3 nucleotide sequence: TGTGCTGCGTGGGATCCCGGGGAGAAACTCTTT. Its protein is CAAWDPGEKLF.

Comment on this clone: Germline is not matched at one junction end, which may reflect a read error. The chain employs TRGV10 and TRGJ1 or TRGJ2. The J gene, absent from TCRdb, was called here by matching the DNA to germline. TRGV10 is annotated as an ORF whose role is uncertain. The CDR3 is made up of 11 amino acids. The DNA of the CDR3 is TGCGCGGGATTGATTTTGGAGAAGAAACTCTTT. Protein: CAGLILEKKLF.

Many counts were recorded for this clone. This chain links TRGV2 with TRGJP1. The J gene was not available in TCRdb and was assigned here by matching the DNA to germline segments. The CDR3 extends over 16 amino acids. Germline assignment: CDR1 EGSNGY and CDR2 YDSYNSKV. V gave up 11 bases and J gave up 1 base; unmatched junction bases: 16. The CDR3 nucleotides are TGTGCCAACAACCCCCGTTTCGGTACCACTGGTTGGTTCAAGATATTT. Protein product: CANNPRFGTTGWFKIF.

This clone is classed as medium-sized. The V and J genes are TRGV11 and TRGJ1 or TRGJ2. Here the J gene was assigned by germline matching of the DNA, as TCRdb has none. TRGV11 carries the ORF label, with uncertain function. There are 16 residues in the CDR3. J lost 5 bases, V lost 2 bases, and 12 bases had no gene match. This CDR3 reads CACWIRRPGVDYKKLF. CDR3 DNA: TGTGCCTGCTGGATTAGGCGACCTGGGGTCGATTATAAGAAACTCTTT.

This clone is medium-sized (0.01 to 0.1%). This sequence joins TRGV11 and TRGJ1 or TRGJ2. TCRdb leaves out the J gene; it was filled in here by matching the DNA to germline. TRGV11 is placed among ORFs of uncertain function. The CDR3 covers 14 residues. The junction had 2 bases not matched to a gene; V was cut back by 3 bases and J by 0 bases. The CDR3, as DNA: TGTGCCTGCTGGATTAGGGCGAATTATTATAAGAAACTCTTT. It yields the protein CACWIRANYYKKLF.

This clone was recorded many times. The rearrangement links TRGV2 to TRGJP1. Matching the DNA to germline supplied the J gene, which TCRdb does not give. Trimming removed 0 bases from V and 0 bases from J; junction bases left unmatched: 4. CDR3 length: 16 residues. Germline-derived CDR1 and CDR2 are EGSNGY and YDSYNSKV. The CDR3 nucleotides are TGTGCCACCTGGGACGGGCCCTATACCACTGGTTGGTTCAAGATATTT. Amino acid sequence: CATWDGPYTTGWFKIF.

This clone ranks as medium-sized. The V gene is TRGV2, the J gene TRGJ1 or TRGJ2. TCRdb carries no J gene annotation; the J gene was assigned here by matching the DNA with germline. Germline V CDR1 and CDR2: EGSNGY, YDSYNSKV. Germline trimming cut 3 bases from V and 3 bases from J; bases unmatched to any gene: 2. This CDR3 comprises 12 residues. The CDR3 is CATWDIYYKKLF. CDR3 in DNA: TGTGCCACCTGGGACATTTATTATAAGAAACTCTTT.

By sample share, this clone is medium-sized (0.01 to 0.1%). A far larger clone is a single base away, which makes a read error likely. It is unclear where the CDR3 begins or ends on the DNA, so no DNA is shown, and the CDR3 is as TCRdb lists it. The same CDR3 is also encoded by other DNA sequences in this sample. This CDR3 is CTTVPVRSSQGGFKKLF. The J gene has no call, while the V gene is TRGV11. TRGV11 is identified as an open reading frame with a role that is uncertain. The CDR3 numbers 17 amino acids, ends counted.

This clone is classed as medium-sized. This chain connects TRGV8 to TRGJ1 or TRGJ2. No J segment appears in TCRdb, so it was assigned here by matching the sequence to germline. The germline gives CDR1 VENAVY, CDR2 YDSYNSRV. Unmatched junction bases numbered 3, after V lost 4 bases and J lost 0 bases. The CDR3 consists of 13 residues. The CDR3 DNA follows: TGTGCCACCTGGGAGCGGAATTATTATAAGAAACTCTTT. Translated: CATWERNYYKKLF.

This clone rates as medium-sized (0.01 to 0.1%). Other DNA sequences in this specimen translate into the identical CDR3. The chain is built from TRGV4 and TRGJ1 or TRGJ2. TCRdb is silent on the J gene; assignment here came from matching the DNA to germline. Looked up from germline, CDR1 is EGSTGY and CDR2 is YDSYTSSV. V was pared by 2 bases and J by 4 bases, with 2 bases of the junction left unmatched. This CDR3 comprises 12 residues. CDR3 amino acids: CATWDVYYKKLF. The CDR3 DNA reads TGTGCCACCTGGGATGTCTATTATAAGAAACTCTTT.

By sample fraction, this clone is medium-sized. The chain couples TRGV8 to TRGJ1 or TRGJ2. Because TCRdb records no J gene, it was assigned here through a match of the DNA to germline. V trimming: 3 bases; J trimming: 8 bases; junction bases outside the gene matches: 4. This CDR3 has 11 amino acids. CDR1 is VENAVY and CDR2 is YDSYNSRV in the germline V gene. As DNA, the CDR3 is TGTGCCACCTGGGATTTTCATAAGAAACTCTTT. This codes for CATWDFHKKLF.

This clone was observed at least ten times. This chain links TRGV2 with TRGJP1. Here the J gene was assigned by germline matching of the DNA, as TCRdb has none. V was pared by 6 bases and J by 0 bases, with 7 bases of the junction left unmatched. Germline V gene data show CDR1 as EGSNGY and CDR2 as YDSYNSKV. The CDR3 covers 15 residues. CDR3: CATWTSDTTGWFKIF. CDR3 bases: TGTGCCACCTGGACTTCCGATACCACTGGTTGGTTCAAGATATTT.

Many counts were recorded for this clone. V gene TRGV9 combines with J gene TRGJ1 or TRGJ2. Since TCRdb gives no J gene, matching the DNA to germline was used here to assign it. The CDR3 spans 11 residues. CDR1 is GITISATS, CDR2 ISYDGTV, per germline (reference sequence). Germline trimming cut 7 bases from V and 5 bases from J; bases unmatched to any gene: 5. The DNA of the CDR3 is TGTGCCTTGTGTAACGATTATAAGAAACTCTTT. It translates to CALCNDYKKLF.

This clone has at least ten counts. The chain links TRGV9 to TRGJP1. TCRdb offers no J gene call, so here the DNA was matched to germline to obtain one. Germline loops: CDR1 GITISATS, CDR2 ISYDGTV (reference sequence). The CDR3 sequence is 13 residues long. The J segment lost 2 bases and the V segment lost 9 bases, leaving 6 bases of the junction unmatched. The CDR3, as DNA: TGTGCCTTGCGACACACCACTGGTTGGTTCAAGATATTT. It is translated as CALRHTTGWFKIF.

In this sample, this clone turned up a few times. The CDR3 protein is CATWDAYKLF. CDR3 sequence (DNA): TGTGCCACCTGGGACGCCTACAAACTCTTT. The V gene corresponds to TRGV2; no J gene was called. Germline CDR1 reads EGSNGY; CDR2 reads YDSYNSKV. CDR3 length equals 10 residues.

As concerns this clone: Other DNA sequences in the same sample also yield this CDR3. V gene TRGV2 combines with J gene TRGJ1 or TRGJ2. No J gene is reported in TCRdb; it was inferred here by comparing the DNA with germline. The CDR3 is made up of 14 amino acids. V lost 0 bases, J lost 4 bases, and 6 bases stayed unmatched. The V gene's germline CDR1 is EGSNGY and CDR2 YDSYNSKV. The CDR3 spells CATWDGPRYYKKLF. Here the CDR3 DNA reads TGTGCCACCTGGGACGGGCCGCGGTATTATAAGAAACTCTTT.

This clone is classed as medium-sized. The rearrangement links TRGV4 to TRGJ1 or TRGJ2. Here the J gene was assigned by germline matching of the DNA, as TCRdb has none. The ends lost 2 bases at V and 2 bases at J; junction bases unmatched: 6. There are 14 residues in the CDR3. The germline V gene has CDR1 EGSTGY and CDR2 YDSYTSSV. This chain's CDR3 is CATWDAPYYYKKLF. CDR3 nucleotides: TGTGCCACCTGGGATGCTCCGTATTATTATAAGAAACTCTTT.